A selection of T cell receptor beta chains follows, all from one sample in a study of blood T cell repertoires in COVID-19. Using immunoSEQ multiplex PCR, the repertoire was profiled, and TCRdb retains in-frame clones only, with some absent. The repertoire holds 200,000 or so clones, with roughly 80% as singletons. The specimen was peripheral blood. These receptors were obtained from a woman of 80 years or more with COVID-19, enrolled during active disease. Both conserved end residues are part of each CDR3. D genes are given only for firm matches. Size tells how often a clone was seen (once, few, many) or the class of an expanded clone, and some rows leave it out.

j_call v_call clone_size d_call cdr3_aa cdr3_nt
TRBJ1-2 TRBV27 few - CASRGLEGVWGYTF TGTGCCAGCAGGGGCCTAGAGGGGGTGTGGGGCTACACCTTC
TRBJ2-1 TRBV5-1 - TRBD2 CASSWEPTSGGNEQFF TGCGCCAGCAGCTGGGAGCCCACTAGCGGGGGTAATGAGCAGTTCTTC
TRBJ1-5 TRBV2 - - CASRAGAGNQPQHF TGTGCCAGCAGGGCAGGGGCTGGCAATCAGCCCCAGCATTTT
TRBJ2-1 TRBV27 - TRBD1 CASKLDRGRNEQFF TGTGCCAGCAAACTCGACAGGGGCAGGAATGAGCAGTTCTTC
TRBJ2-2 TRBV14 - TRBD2 CASSLGLAPNTGELFF TGTGCCAGCAGCCTGGGACTAGCCCCGAACACCGGGGAGCTGTTTTTT
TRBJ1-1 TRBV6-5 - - CASRRGEGSNTEAFF TGTGCCAGCAGAAGGGGGGAGGGATCGAACACTGAAGCTTTCTTT
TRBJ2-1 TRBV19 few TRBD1 CASSLGQGGKLFF TGTGCCAGTAGTTTGGGACAGGGGGGTAAGCTGTTCTTC
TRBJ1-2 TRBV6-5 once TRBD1 CASSRTGSTYGYTF TGTGCCAGCAGTCGGACAGGTAGTACCTATGGCTACACCTTC
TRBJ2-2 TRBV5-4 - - CATGRGAGDTGELFF TGTGCCACAGGCCGGGGGGCCGGAGACACCGGGGAGCTGTTTTTT
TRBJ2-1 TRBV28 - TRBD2 CASILSGGAYNEQFF TGTGCCAGCATTCTTAGCGGGGGCGCCTACAATGAGCAGTTCTTC
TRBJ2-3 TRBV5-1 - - CASSRSGTSTDTQYF TGCGCCAGCAGTCGGTCCGGGACAAGCACAGATACGCAGTATTTT
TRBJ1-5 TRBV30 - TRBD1 CAWSPDSKTGNQPQHF TGTGCCTGGAGTCCGGACTCAAAGACAGGGAATCAGCCCCAGCATTTT
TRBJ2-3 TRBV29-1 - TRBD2 CSGPASGGGDTQYF TGCAGCGGGCCCGCTAGCGGGGGGGGAGATACGCAGTATTTT
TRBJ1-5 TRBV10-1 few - CASSQQGINQPQHF TGCGCCAGCAGTCAACAGGGAATCAATCAGCCCCAGCATTTT
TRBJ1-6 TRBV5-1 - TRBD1 CASSPGTGGPNSPLHF TGCGCCAGCAGCCCCGGGACAGGGGGCCCAAATTCACCCCTCCACTTT
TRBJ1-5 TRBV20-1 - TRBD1 CSASRTGGNQPQHF TGCAGTGCTAGTCGCACAGGGGGCAATCAGCCCCAGCATTTT